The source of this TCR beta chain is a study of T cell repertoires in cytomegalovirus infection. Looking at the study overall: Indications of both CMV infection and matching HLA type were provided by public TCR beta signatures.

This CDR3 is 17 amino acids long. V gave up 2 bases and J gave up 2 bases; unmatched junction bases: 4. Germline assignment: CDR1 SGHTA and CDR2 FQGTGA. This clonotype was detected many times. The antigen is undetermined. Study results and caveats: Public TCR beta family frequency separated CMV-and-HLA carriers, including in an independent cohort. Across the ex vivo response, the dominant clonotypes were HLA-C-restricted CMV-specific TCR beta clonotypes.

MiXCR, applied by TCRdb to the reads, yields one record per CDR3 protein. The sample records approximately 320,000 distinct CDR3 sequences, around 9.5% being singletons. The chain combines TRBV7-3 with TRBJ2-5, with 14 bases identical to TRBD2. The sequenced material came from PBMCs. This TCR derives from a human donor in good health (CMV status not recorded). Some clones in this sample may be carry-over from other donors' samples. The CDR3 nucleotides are TGTGCCAGCAGCTTAGGGACTAGCGGGGGACGTCAAGAGACCCAGTACTTC. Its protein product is CASSLGTSGGRQETQYF.